These T cell receptor beta chains were read from a single sample in a study of T cell responses to AZD1222 COVID-19 vaccine. Here immunoSEQ multiplex PCR was the method, and the copy in TCRdb shows in-frame clones only, minus some. The sample yields around 110,000 clones, over 75% seen once. This material consisted of peripheral blood, taken on day 0 of MenACWY control vaccination. These receptors were taken from an adult in good health. CDR3s include the opening cysteine and the closing phenylalanine or tryptophan. Each record gives: CDR3 protein, CDR3 DNA, D gene, V gene, CDR3 length, J gene, clone size. A D gene is named only where the DNA matches it firmly. Clone size is stated in some rows and not others, as once, few, many or a class when expanded.

CDR3: CASRTTSGRYEQYF
DNA: TGTGCCAGCAGGACGACTAGCGGACGCTACGAGCAGTACTTC
D: TRBD2
V: TRBV2
length: 14
J: TRBJ2-7
size: NA

CDR3: CASSLQGKAGTEAFF
DNA: TGTGCCAGCAGTCTACAGGGAAAAGCGGGAACTGAAGCTTTCTTT
D: NA
V: TRBV6-5
length: 15
J: TRBJ1-1
size: once

CDR3: CASSSEGKRAGNTIYF
DNA: TGTGCCAGTAGCTCGGAGGGGAAGAGGGCTGGAAACACCATATATTTT
D: NA
V: TRBV19
length: 16
J: TRBJ1-3
size: NA

CDR3: CASSSPPKQPQHF
DNA: TGTGCCAGCAGTTCTCCTCCAAAACAGCCCCAGCATTTT
D: NA
V: TRBV28
length: 13
J: TRBJ1-5
size: NA

CDR3: CASTGVGANEKLFF
DNA: TGTGCCAGCACCGGGGTCGGGGCGAATGAAAAACTGTTTTTT
D: NA
V: TRBV19
length: 14
J: TRBJ1-4
size: few

CDR3: CASSLGGSGGPGDTQYF
DNA: TGTGCCAGCAGCTTAGGAGGGTCGGGGGGGCCAGGAGATACGCAGTATTTT
D: TRBD2
V: TRBV11-3
length: 17
J: TRBJ2-3
size: NA

CDR3: CASSPQGPARSRYGYTF
DNA: TGTGCCAGCAGCCCACAGGGACCGGCGAGATCAAGGTATGGCTACACCTTC
D: NA
V: TRBV5-6
length: 17
J: TRBJ1-2
size: once

CDR3: CASSDGQGGFTEAFF
DNA: TGTGCCAGCAGTGACGGACAGGGAGGGTTCACTGAAGCTTTCTTT
D: TRBD1
V: TRBV2
length: 15
J: TRBJ1-1
size: NA

CDR3: CASSSTGTPPYEQYF
DNA: TGTGCCAGCAGTTCGACCGGGACTCCTCCCTACGAGCAGTACTTC
D: NA
V: TRBV6-6
length: 15
J: TRBJ2-7
size: NA

CDR3: CAISGQRTDTQYF
DNA: TGTGCCATCAGCGGGCAGCGTACAGATACGCAGTATTTT
D: NA
V: TRBV15
length: 13
J: TRBJ2-3
size: once

CDR3: CASADGPYYGYTF
DNA: TGTGCCAGCGCTGACGGTCCCTACTATGGCTACACCTTC
D: NA
V: TRBV12-3/TRBV12-4
length: 13
J: TRBJ1-2
size: NA

CDR3: CATSEPGTGEAFF
DNA: TGTGCCACCAGTGAACCCGGGACAGGTGAAGCTTTCTTT
D: TRBD1
V: TRBV24-1
length: 13
J: TRBJ1-1
size: NA

CDR3: CASTPPGESTDTQYF
DNA: TGTGCCAGCACCCCCCCCGGGGAGAGCACAGATACGCAGTATTTT
D: NA
V: TRBV6-5
length: 15
J: TRBJ2-3
size: once

CDR3: CASTAGTGGGEQYF
DNA: TGTGCCAGCACCGCCGGGACAGGGGGAGGCGAGCAGTACTTC
D: TRBD1
V: TRBV7-2
length: 14
J: TRBJ2-7
size: few

CDR3: CASSVGQGALGGELFF
DNA: TGTGCCAGCAGCGTGGGACAGGGGGCTCTTGGCGGGGAGCTGTTTTTT
D: TRBD1
V: TRBV5-5
length: 16
J: TRBJ2-2
size: NA

CDR3: CASSPHQGAGGGNEQFF
DNA: TGTGCCAGCAGTCCACACCAGGGAGCGGGGGGAGGCAATGAGCAGTTCTTC
D: TRBD2
V: TRBV6-2/TRBV6-3
length: 17
J: TRBJ2-1
size: NA

CDR3: CASSQFDRARLFF
DNA: TGTGCCAGCAGCCAATTCGACAGGGCGCGTCTGTTTTTT
D: TRBD1
V: TRBV6-5
length: 13
J: TRBJ1-4
size: NA

CDR3: CASSVGGDLNTEAFF
DNA: TGTGCCAGCAGCGTAGGAGGAGATCTGAACACTGAAGCTTTCTTT
D: NA
V: TRBV9
length: 15
J: TRBJ1-1
size: few

CDR3: CASAATGEDTQYF
DNA: TGCGCCAGCGCGGCGACAGGGGAAGATACGCAGTATTTT
D: TRBD1
V: TRBV5-1
length: 13
J: TRBJ2-3
size: NA

CDR3: CASTPGQGRRGYTF
DNA: TGTGCCAGCACCCCGGGACAGGGAAGACGTGGCTACACCTTC
D: TRBD1
V: TRBV6-5
length: 14
J: TRBJ1-2
size: NA

CDR3: CATSRNLGLYEQYF
DNA: TGTGCCACCAGCAGAAACTTGGGACTTTACGAGCAGTACTTC
D: NA
V: TRBV15
length: 14
J: TRBJ2-7
size: once

CDR3: CATSREATGPSGISYEQYF
DNA: TGTGCCACCTCCCGGGAGGCGACAGGGCCCTCAGGCATCTCCTACGAGCAGTACTTC
D: NA
V: TRBV19
length: 19
J: TRBJ2-7
size: NA

CDR3: CASRGTGGVKTQYF
DNA: TGTGCCAGTAGGGGGACAGGGGGCGTAAAGACCCAGTACTTC
D: TRBD1
V: TRBV19
length: 14
J: TRBJ2-5
size: NA

CDR3: CASTRGGTSTIYF
DNA: TGTGCCAGCACTCGGGGGGGCACGAGCACCATATATTTT
D: NA
V: TRBV12-3/TRBV12-4
length: 13
J: TRBJ1-3
size: NA

CDR3: CATSDWQSVSTDTQYF
DNA: TGTGCCACCAGTGATTGGCAGTCCGTCAGCACAGATACGCAGTATTTT
D: NA
V: TRBV24-1
length: 16
J: TRBJ2-3
size: NA

CDR3: CASRQDYSQETQYF
DNA: TGTGCCAGCAGGCAAGACTATTCGCAAGAGACCCAGTACTTC
D: NA
V: TRBV6-5
length: 14
J: TRBJ2-5
size: NA

CDR3: CATSDPYRDRAYEQYF
DNA: TGTGCCACCAGTGATCCTTACCGGGACAGAGCCTACGAGCAGTACTTC
D: TRBD1
V: TRBV24-1
length: 16
J: TRBJ2-7
size: NA

CDR3: CASSSTLMLDSPTNYGYTF
DNA: TGTGCCAGCAGCTCGACGTTGATGCTGGACTCACCCACCAACTATGGCTACACCTTC
D: NA
V: TRBV7-9
length: 19
J: TRBJ1-2
size: NA